What follows are 23 T cell receptor beta chains derived from one specimen sequenced in a study of shared clonotypes between healthy human individuals. Measured with immunoSEQ multiplex PCR; TCRdb has only the in-frame clones, and not every one. Among about 1 million clones listed, about 75% were seen once. Sequencing was done on a sample of memory CD4+ T cells sorted from blood. Sample subset: CD45RA-negative fraction. These receptors were taken from a man aged 18-30 years in good health.

The chain links TRBV9 to TRBJ2-2; D remains unclear. CDR1 and CDR2 (germline): SGDLS, YYNGEE. The ends were cut back, 4 bases at V and 6 bases at J, with 10 bases in the middle. The CDR3 length is 13 residues. The CDR3 DNA reads TGTGCCAGCAGCCTACTTGCGGCCGGGGAGCTGTTTTTT. Protein sequence: CASSLLAAGELFF.

The chain combines TRBV6-5 with TRBJ2-5, with 9 bases lining up with TRBD2. The CDR3 is 13 residues long. CDR1 and CDR2 (germline): MNHEY, SVGAGI. After removal of 6 bases from V and 3 bases from J, the junction contained 2 bases not matched to a gene. DNA of the CDR3: TGTGCCAGCAGGCGGGGGGGAAAAGAGACCCAGTACTTC. Protein sequence: CASRRGGKETQYF.

The chain joins TRBV10-1 to TRBJ1-1; D possibly corresponds to TRBD1 (6 bases). Germline V lookup: CDR1 WNHNN, CDR2 SYGVQD (reference sequence). The CDR3 is 14 residues long. The V end was cut by 2 bases, the J end by 6 bases, with 13 bases between. The CDR3 region is CASSESGGAAEAFF. The CDR3 DNA follows: TGCGCCAGCAGTGAGAGCGGGGGCGCGGCTGAAGCTTTCTTT.

This chain uses TRBV5-5 with TRBJ1-6; D is unclear. The germline V gene encodes CDR1 SGHKS and CDR2 YYEKEE (reference sequence). Trimming shortened V by 0 bases and J by 5 bases, and 6 bases separated the two germline ends. The CDR3 sequence is 14 residues long. CDR3 loop: CASSLGTNNSPLHF. In DNA, the CDR3 is TGTGCCAGCAGCTTGGGCACCAATAATTCACCCCTCCACTTT.

The chain carries TRBV5-6 and TRBJ2-7, with D tentatively TRBD1 or TRBD2 (5 bases each). This CDR3 region has 14 residues. The germline V and J ends were trimmed by 5 bases and 0 bases, with 12 bases remaining between them. Germline values: CDR1 SGHDT, CDR2 YYEEEE. This chain's CDR3 is CASSHAGSSYEQYF. CDR3 nucleotides: TGTGCCAGCAGTCACGCAGGGAGCTCCTACGAGCAGTACTTC.

This clone was detected a few times. This rearrangement joins TRBV13 to TRBJ1-5; D remains unclear. Looked up from germline, CDR1 is PRHDT and CDR2 is FYEKMQ (reference sequence). This CDR3 spans 14 amino acids. The ends were cut back, 3 bases at V and 5 bases at J, with 11 bases in the middle. DNA of the CDR3: TGTGCCAGCAGCTTTGGGAGGGTGGATCAGCCCCAGCATTTT. Translating gives CASSFGRVDQPQHF.

The chain couples TRBV18 to TRBJ2-7; 7 bases fit TRBD1. Germline values: CDR1 KGHSH, CDR2 LQKENI. The CDR3 sequence is 15 residues long. V shed 3 bases and J 5 bases; nucleotides not matched to a gene: 10. Here the CDR3 reads CASSPETGPRNEQYF. CDR3 sequence (DNA): TGTGCCAGCTCACCTGAGACAGGGCCACGGAACGAGCAGTACTTC.

This chain's CDR3 is CASSSSTGSYEQYF. DNA of the CDR3: TGTGCCAGCAGTTCTTCCACAGGGTCTTACGAGCAGTACTTC. The rearrangement links TRBV2 to TRBJ2-7; possible D gene TRBD1, 6 bases. There are 14 residues in the CDR3. Germline CDR1 reads SNHLY; CDR2 reads FYNNEI. The ends were cut back, 5 bases at V and 4 bases at J, with 15 bases in the middle. Together with reference TRBV2 and TRBJ2-7, the CDR3 gives the full variable domain: EPEVTQTPSHQVTQMGQEVILRCVPISNHLYFYWYRQILGQKVEFLVSFYNNEISEKSEIFDDQFSVERPDGSNFTLKIRSTKLEDSAMYFCASSSSTGSYEQYFGPGTRLTVT.

V gene TRBV27 combines with J gene TRBJ1-2; 7 bases line up with TRBD1. The V segment lost 6 bases and the J segment 0 bases; nucleotides outside the gene matches: 7. The CDR3 spans 15 residues. Germline CDR1 MNHEY, CDR2 SMNVEV (reference sequence). CDR3: CASRGGDRANYGYTF. The DNA for the CDR3 is TGTGCCAGCAGGGGAGGGGACAGAGCTAACTATGGCTACACCTTC.

The chain uses TRBV18 and TRBJ1-5, with D unresolved. Trimming took 3 bases from V and 4 from J, leaving 10 bases between them. The length of the CDR3 is 14 residues. The germline V gene has CDR1 KGHSH and CDR2 LQKENI. The CDR3 DNA reads TGTGCCAGCTCACCGGACGGGCCAAATCAGCCCCAGCATTTT. Protein: CASSPDGPNQPQHF.

The V call is TRBV5-6, the J call TRBJ2-7, with 10 positions matching TRBD1. Looked up from germline, CDR1 is SGHDT and CDR2 is YYEEEE. The CDR3 contains 15 residues. V was pared by 7 bases and J by 2 bases, with 9 bases of the junction left unmatched. CDR3 sequence: CASSLPGQGPYEQYF. The CDR3 coding sequence is TGTGCCAGCTCGCTCCCGGGACAGGGGCCCTACGAGCAGTACTTC.

V and J are TRBV7-3 and TRBJ2-5; 8 nucleotides align to TRBD2. The CDR3 runs to 15 residues. Trimming removed 4 bases from V and 5 bases from J; junction bases left unmatched: 9. Germline V CDR1 and CDR2: SGHTA, FQGTGA. CDR3 sequence (DNA): TGTGCCAGCAGCTCACGGGGACTAGTTAGCGAGACCCAGTACTTC. This gives the protein CASSSRGLVSETQYF.

The chain has TRBV2 and TRBJ2-7; D is ambiguous. In germline, CDR1 is SNHLY, CDR2 FYNNEI. Trimming removed 7 bases from V and 0 bases from J, with 19 bases in between. The CDR3 is made up of 16 amino acids. Here the CDR3 DNA reads TGTGCCAGCAACCCAGAAATGGTAGTCGCCTCCTACGAGCAGTACTTC. Residues: CASNPEMVVASYEQYF.

V is TRBV10-3 and J is TRBJ2-1; D could derive from TRBD1 or TRBD2 (7 bases each). Germline V lookup: CDR1 ENHRY, CDR2 SYGVKD. CDR3 size: 15 residues. The V gene lost 10 bases and the J gene lost 5 bases, with 21 bases spanning the gap. The CDR3 protein is CATYTNSGGDNEQFF. CDR3 nucleotides: TGTGCCACCTATACAAATTCAGGGGGGGACAATGAGCAGTTCTTC.

This clone came up many times. This rearrangement joins TRBV19 to TRBJ1-5; 8 nucleotides line up with TRBD1. Trimming cost V 5 bases and J 4 bases; bases outside gene matches: 7. The CDR3 consists of 15 residues. Looked up from germline, CDR1 is LNHDA and CDR2 is SQIVND (reference sequence). The CDR3 sequence: CASSDDRQGNQPQHF. The CDR3 DNA sequence: TGTGCCAGTAGTGACGACCGACAGGGGAATCAGCCCCAGCATTTT.

V is TRBV30 and J is TRBJ2-7, with D maybe TRBD2 (6 bases). The CDR3 extends over 13 amino acids. The germline V gene encodes CDR1 GTSNPN and CDR2 SVGIG (reference sequence). V was pared by 2 bases and J by 7 bases, with 15 bases between. The CDR3 sequence: CAWSSDLAGEQYF. CDR3 bases: TGTGCCTGGAGTTCCGACCTGGCGGGGGAGCAGTACTTC.

The sample holds a few counts of this clone. This chain uses TRBV7-3 with TRBJ2-2; the match to TRBD2 covers 12 bases. Germline V gene lookup returns CDR1 SGHTA and CDR2 FQGTGA. V trimming: 4 bases; J trimming: 6 bases; junction bases outside the gene matches: 6. The CDR3 sequence is 16 residues long. DNA of the CDR3: TGTGCCAGCAGCTCCCAGACTAGCGGGGGTTCCGGGGAGCTGTTTTTT. Translation: CASSSQTSGGSGELFF.

The gene calls are TRBV11-2 and TRBJ2-5; D tentatively fits TRBD1 or TRBD2 (5 bases each). Germline CDR1 SGHAT, CDR2 FQNNGV. With 4 bases removed from V and 2 bases from J, the gap between germline ends came to 14 bases. The CDR3 sequence is 15 residues long. The CDR3 loop reads CASSWTGRLQETQYF. CDR3 in DNA: TGTGCCAGCAGCTGGACGGGACGGTTACAAGAGACCCAGTACTTC.

This clone has only a few counts. Other DNA sequences in this sample translate to the same CDR3. The chain is built from TRBV19 and TRBJ2-7; D is possibly TRBD1 or TRBD2 (5 bases each). Trimming pared 3 bases from V and 1 base from J, leaving 10 bases between. This CDR3 has 14 amino acids. In germline, CDR1 is LNHDA, CDR2 SQIVND (reference sequence). CDR3 DNA: TGTGCCAGTAGTATCCGGGACGGATCCTACGAGCAGTACTTC. This encodes CASSIRDGSYEQYF. Using reference TRBV19 and TRBJ2-7 for the parts outside the CDR3, the full variable domain is DGGITQSPKYLFRKEGQNVTLSCEQNLNHDAMYWYRQDPGQGLRLIYYSQIVNDFQKGDIAEGYSVSREKKESFPLTVTSAQKNPTAFYLCASSIRDGSYEQYFGPGTRLTVT.

This clone was seen only a few times. The chain couples TRBV30 to TRBJ1-1, with D unclear. CDR1 is GTSNPN, CDR2 SVGIG, per germline (reference sequence). This CDR3 is built from 15 residues. V was cut by 1 base and J by 4 bases, with 16 bases left in between. The CDR3 coding sequence is TGTGCCTGGAGTGGTACCCACTACCCTGGCACTGAAGCTTTCTTT. Translation gives CAWSGTHYPGTEAFF.

On this clone itself: This may stem from a read error, because a much larger clone lies one nucleotide away. The rearrangement links TRBV5-1 to TRBJ2-7, with 8 bases fitting TRBD1. The V and J ends lost 0 bases and 3 bases, in that order; junction bases with no gene match: 2. Germline values: CDR1 SGHRS, CDR2 YFSETQ. The CDR3 is 14 amino acids. As DNA, the CDR3 is TGCGCCAGCAGCTTGGTACAGGGGGGCTACGAGCAGTACTTC. Translation gives CASSLVQGGYEQYF.

Comments on this clone: Other DNA variants within this sample encode the same CDR3. J is TRBJ1-2 and V is TRBV5-1; D ambiguous. The CDR3 length is 13 residues. V was clipped by 0 bases and J by 4 bases, with 7 bases between them. Germline lookup yields CDR1 SGHRS and CDR2 YFSETQ. The CDR3, as DNA: TGCGCCAGCAGCTTGGACAGTTCCTATGGCTACACCTTC. Its protein is CASSLDSSYGYTF.

This clone appeared once. The gene calls are TRBV7-8 and TRBJ1-2, with no clear D. Per germline, CDR1 SGHVS and CDR2 FQNEAQ. V gave up 4 bases and J gave up 8 bases, with 20 bases separating them. The CDR3 spans 15 residues. CDR3 nucleotide sequence: TGTGCCAGCAGCTCCGATGTCCTGGGTCCGTCGGGCTACACCTTC. This translates into CASSSDVLGPSGYTF. The full variable domain, rest sourced from reference TRBV7-8 and TRBJ1-2, is GAGVSQSPRYKVAKRGQDVALRCDPISGHVSLFWYQQALGQGPEFLTYFQNEAQLDKSGLPSDRFFAERPEGSVSTLKIQRTQQEDSAVYLCASSSDVLGPSGYTFGSGTRLTVV.